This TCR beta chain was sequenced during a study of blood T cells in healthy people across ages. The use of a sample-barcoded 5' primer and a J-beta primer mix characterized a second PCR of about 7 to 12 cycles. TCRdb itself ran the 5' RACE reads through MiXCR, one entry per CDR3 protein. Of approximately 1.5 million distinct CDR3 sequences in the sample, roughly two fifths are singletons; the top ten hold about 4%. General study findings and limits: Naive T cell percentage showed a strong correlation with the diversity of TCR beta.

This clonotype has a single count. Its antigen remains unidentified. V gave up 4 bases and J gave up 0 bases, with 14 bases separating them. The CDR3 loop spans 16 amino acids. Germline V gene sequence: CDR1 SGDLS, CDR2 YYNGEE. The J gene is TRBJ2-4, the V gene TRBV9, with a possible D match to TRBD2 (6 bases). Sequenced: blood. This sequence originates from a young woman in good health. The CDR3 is CASSISVGGAKNIQYF. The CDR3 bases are TGTGCCAGCAGCATCTCGGTGGGGGGAGCCAAAAACATTCAGTACTTC.